A selection of T cell receptor beta chains follows, all from one sample in a study of post-analysis software for immune sequencing data. Using its own MiXCR run on the PCR reads, TCRdb lists one record per CDR3 protein. The table records around 400,000 distinct CDR3 sequences, approximately 39% of them present only once. The sequenced sample consisted of blood. These receptors were collected from a girl aged 2-10 years with multiple sclerosis. CDR3s include the opening cysteine and the closing phenylalanine or tryptophan. The D gene is left open where the match is weak. A clone size is listed for some rows: how often the clone was seen (once, few, many), or a class if it is expanded.

clone_size,j_call,d_call,v_call,cdr3_nt,cdr3_aa
NA,TRBJ2-1,NA,TRBV5-1,TGCGCCACCGCCCGGGGCGGTTCTTACAATGAGCAGTTCTTC,CATARGGSYNEQFF
few,TRBJ2-5,NA,TRBV12-3/TRBV12-4,TGTGCCAGCAGTTTCCAACAAACGTACCAAGAGACCCAGTACTTC,CASSFQQTYQETQYF
NA,TRBJ2-3,NA,TRBV7-2,TGTGCCAGCAGCTTAGCCCAAGTAGGGGCAGGCACAGATACGCAGTATTTT,CASSLAQVGAGTDTQYF
NA,TRBJ2-1,TRBD1,TRBV24-1,TGTGCCACCAGTGAAGGACAGGGGAGGCTCAATGAGCAGTTCTTC,CATSEGQGRLNEQFF
few,TRBJ2-7,NA,TRBV6-5,TGTGCCAGCAGAAGGGACACCAACTACGAGCAGTACTTC,CASRRDTNYEQYF
NA,TRBJ2-3,NA,TRBV20-1,TGCAGTGCTCCTTTAGCTGGCACTCACGCGGATACGCAGTATTTT,CSAPLAGTHADTQYF
few,TRBJ2-1,NA,TRBV28,TGTGCCAGCAGTTTGCTTAGCGACAATGAGCAGTTCTTC,CASSLLSDNEQFF
NA,TRBJ2-5,NA,TRBV7-6,TGTGCCAGCAGCTTACAGGTTCAAGAGACCCAGTACTTC,CASSLQVQETQYF
NA,TRBJ2-1,NA,TRBV4-1,TGCGCCAGCAGCCAGAACTACAATGAGCAGTTCTTC,CASSQNYNEQFF
NA,TRBJ2-1,TRBD2,TRBV4-3,TGCGCCAGCAGCCAAGATCTGGGACTAGCGGCCTACAATGAGCAGTTCTTC,CASSQDLGLAAYNEQFF
few,TRBJ2-7,NA,TRBV27,TGTGCCATCCGAATCGGGCAGGGAGTGTGGGAGCAGTACTTC,CAIRIGQGVWEQYF
NA,TRBJ2-5,TRBD2,TRBV6-5,TGTGCCAGCAGTTACAGCGGGGCCCAGGGGACCCAGTACTTC,CASSYSGAQGTQYF
NA,TRBJ1-5,TRBD1,TRBV20-1,TGCAGTGCTAGATACCCAGGGGGCAGCCAGCCCCAGCATTTT,CSARYPGGSQPQHF
NA,TRBJ2-3,TRBD2,TRBV7-9,TGTGCCAGCACCGGATGGCGCGGGGGGGCCGATACGCAGTATTTT,CASTGWRGGADTQYF
few,TRBJ2-3,TRBD1,TRBV20-1,TGCAGTGCCAGACAGGGGAGTACAGATACGCAGTATTTT,CSARQGSTDTQYF
few,TRBJ2-4,TRBD1,TRBV20-1,TGCAGTGCTAGAGATCGGGACAGGGCGATGTCGTTCGATCAGTACTTC,CSARDRDRAMSFDQYF
NA,TRBJ2-2,TRBD1,TRBV3-1,TGTGCCAGCAGCCAAGGAACAGGGGGTCGTTTTCGATGGACCGGGGAGCTGTTTTTT,CASSQGTGGRFRWTGELFF
NA,TRBJ1-4,TRBD1,TRBV7-2,TGTGCCAGCAGCTTAAGGGGACAGGGGCGAGATACGCGGTATTTT,CASSLRGQGRDTRYF
few,TRBJ2-4,TRBD1,TRBV6-5,TGTGCCAGCAAATCAGGGGGATCTTTGGCCAAAAACATTCAGTACTTC,CASKSGGSLAKNIQYF
few,TRBJ2-3,TRBD2,TRBV4-1,TGCGCCAGCAGCCAAGATCCGCCCTCTCAAGCGGGGGGGATTGCAGATACGCAGTATTTT,CASSQDPPSQAGGIADTQYF
NA,TRBJ2-4,TRBD1,TRBV15,TGTGCCACCAGCAGATCAAGAGGGGGAGAGGGACAGGGGACCGCCATAGCCAAAAACATTCAGTACTTC,CATSRSRGGEGQGTAIAKNIQYF
once,TRBJ2-5,NA,TRBV5-6,TGTGCCAGCAGCCAGACCGGGGGGCCTCTCCAAGAGACCCAGTACTTC,CASSQTGGPLQETQYF